This entry describes one T cell receptor (beta chain). Losses at the gene ends were 1 base for V and 1 base for J; bases not matched to a gene: 4. Germline CDR1 and CDR2: SGHRS and YFSETQ. The CDR3 is 16 residues long. These data belong to a study of blood T cell repertoires in COVID-19. For the study at large: Acute and convalescent COVID-19 specimens originated in the United States, Italy and Spain.

Measured with immunoSEQ multiplex PCR; TCRdb has only the in-frame clones, and not every one. The data show around 70,000 clones, around 89% seen once. This receptor was taken from a man between 60 and 75 years old with acute or convalescent COVID-19. Sequenced sample: peripheral blood. This chain joins TRBV5-1 and TRBJ2-1, with 8 bases that match TRBD2. The CDR3 loop is CASSLSSGVSYNEQFF. The DNA for the CDR3 is TGCGCCAGCAGCTTGAGTAGCGGGGTATCCTACAATGAGCAGTTCTTC.